Listed here are 26 T cell receptor beta chains from one sample, sequenced in a study of cytomegalovirus exposure and HLA in healthy donors. Repertoires were generated with immunoSEQ multiplex PCR, while TCRdb's copy carries only in-frame clones and drops some. This repertoire shows roughly 170,000 clones, approximately 83% found once; its top ten account for under 3.5%. The sequenced material came from PBMCs. All receptors derive from a woman between 18 and 29 years old in good health and CMV-seropositive.

This chain uses TRBV5-4 with TRBJ2-5; tentatively, D is TRBD1 (5 bases). The CDR3 consists of 15 residues. Germline V lookup: CDR1 SGHNT, CDR2 YYREEE (reference sequence). V was shortened by 4 bases and J by 5 bases, with 18 bases between the two germline ends. Written as DNA, the CDR3 is TGTGCCAGCAGCATAGGACAAGGCCATGGGGAGACCCAGTACTTC. Translated: CASSIGQGHGETQYF.

This chain joins TRBV7-3 and TRBJ2-7; D gene ambiguous. V lost 2 bases, J lost 1 base, and 9 bases lay in between. Germline CDR1 is SGHTA and CDR2 is FQGTGA. This CDR3 spans 14 amino acids. The chain's CDR3 is CASSLHHKSYEQYF. The DNA for the CDR3 is TGTGCCAGCAGCTTACACCACAAGTCCTACGAGCAGTACTTC.

This rearrangement joins TRBV10-1 to TRBJ1-4, with a weak D call TRBD1 (5 bases). The CDR3 is made up of 15 amino acids. Germline CDR1 is WNHNN and CDR2 is SYGVQD (reference sequence). The V and J ends lost 6 bases and 7 bases respectively, with 18 bases between them. CDR3 nucleotide sequence: TGCGCCAGCAGCCCCGAACGGCAGGGAACTGAAAAACTGTTTTTT. Translated, it gives CASSPERQGTEKLFF.

The chain employs TRBV11-2 and TRBJ2-1; D possibly corresponds to TRBD1 (6 bases). Germline CDR1 SGHAT, CDR2 FQNNGV. The CDR3 length is 13 residues. Trimming stripped 8 bases from V and 1 base from J, with 9 bases between. The CDR3 region has the DNA TGTGCCAGCGGGGGCTTATCCTACAATGAGCAGTTCTTC. Translating gives CASGGLSYNEQFF. Based on the CDR3 plus reference TRBV11-2 and TRBJ2-1, the full variable domain is EAGVAQSPRYKIIEKRQSVAFWCNPISGHATLYWYQQILGQGPKLLIQFQNNGVVDDSQLPKDRFSAERLKGVDSTLKIQPAKLEDSAVYLCASGGLSYNEQFFGPGTRLTVL.

This clone has a single count. The gene calls are TRBV27 and TRBJ1-2; TRBD1 is a possible D gene (5 bases). The CDR3 sequence is 14 residues long. Trimming took off 5 bases at V and 3 bases at J, with 13 bases between the two ends. Germline CDR1 is MNHEY and CDR2 is SMNVEV (reference sequence). This CDR3 is CASSQLRTYYGYTF. The DNA for the CDR3 is TGTGCCAGCAGTCAACTCCGGACATACTATGGCTACACCTTC.

In nucleotides, the CDR3 is TGTGCCAGCAGTTACTCGGACAGTTACGAGCAGTACTTC. Amino acids: CASSYSDSYEQYF. The chain employs TRBV6-5 and TRBJ2-7; a weak D match, TRBD1 (6 bases). V shed 0 bases and J shed 4 bases, with 7 bases lying between them. This CDR3 comprises 13 residues. The germline V gene encodes CDR1 MNHEY and CDR2 SVGAGI.

This chain joins TRBV27 and TRBJ2-2, with D tentatively TRBD1 (6 bases). CDR1 is MNHEY and CDR2 is SMNVEV in the germline V gene (reference sequence). Between the trimmed V and J ends, which lost 4 bases and 4 bases, there was a span of 13 bases. The CDR3 is 15 residues long. CDR3 DNA sequence: TGTGCCAGCAGTTACAGCAGGGGAAGCACCGGGGAGCTGTTTTTT. It codes for CASSYSRGSTGELFF.

V is TRBV29-1 and J is TRBJ1-1, with 8 bases lining up with TRBD1. V was pared by 1 base and J by 3 bases, with 4 bases of the junction left unmatched. Germline V CDR1 and CDR2: SQVTM, ANQGSEA. The CDR3 spans 14 residues. The CDR3 sequence is CSVEGTGSDTEAFF. DNA for the CDR3: TGCAGCGTTGAAGGGACAGGGTCGGACACTGAAGCTTTCTTT.

This clone was picked up one time. This rearrangement joins TRBV5-1 to TRBJ2-5; D remains unclear. V dropped 4 bases and J dropped 3 bases, with 10 bases sitting between them. The germline CDR1 and CDR2 sequences are SGHRS and YFSETQ. CDR3 length equals 13 residues. CDR3 bases: TGCGCCAGCAGCGGGCCTGGTAAAGAGACCCAGTACTTC. It codes for CASSGPGKETQYF. The full variable domain, with the rest looked up from reference TRBV5-1 and TRBJ2-5, is KAGVTQTPRYLIKTRGQQVTLSCSPISGHRSVSWYQQTPGQGLQFLFEYFSETQRNKGNFPGRFSGRQFSNSRSEMNVSTLELGDSALYLCASSGPGKETQYFGPGTRLLVL.

The sample holds a few counts of this clone. This specimen includes other DNA sequences encoding the same CDR3. The chain carries TRBV10-3 and TRBJ1-1; 8 bases align to TRBD1. With 6 bases clipped from V and 2 bases from J, the junction kept 5 bases outside the gene matches. Germline-derived CDR1 and CDR2 are ENHRY and SYGVKD. This CDR3 is built from 14 residues. The DNA for the CDR3 is TGTGCCATCAGCGGACAGGGACTAAACACTGAAGCTTTCTTT. The encoded protein is CAISGQGLNTEAFF.

The CDR3 sequence: CASSEGTGLWGNQPQHF. The CDR3 coding sequence is TGTGCCAGCAGTGAAGGGACAGGTCTTTGGGGCAATCAGCCCCAGCATTTT. V usage is TRBV2 and J usage is TRBJ1-5; 7 bases fit TRBD1. Per the germline V gene, CDR1 is SNHLY and CDR2 is FYNNEI. The J segment lost 2 bases and the V segment lost 1 base, leaving 8 bases of the junction unmatched. This CDR3 contains 17 residues. Combining the CDR3 with reference TRBV2 and TRBJ1-5 gives the whole variable domain EPEVTQTPSHQVTQMGQEVILRCVPISNHLYFYWYRQILGQKVEFLVSFYNNEISEKSEIFDDQFSVERPDGSNFTLKIRSTKLEDSAMYFCASSEGTGLWGNQPQHFGDGTRLSIL.

The J gene is TRBJ1-6, the V gene TRBV7-9, with D perhaps TRBD1 (5 bases). The CDR3 runs to 15 residues. V gave up 4 bases and J gave up 9 bases, with 16 bases separating them. CDR1 is SEHNR, CDR2 FQNEAQ, per germline (reference sequence). The DNA of the CDR3 is TGTGCCAGCAGCTACTCATCAGACAGTTTTTCACCCCTCCACTTT. It encodes CASSYSSDSFSPLHF. The full variable domain, its missing parts supplied by reference TRBV7-9 and TRBJ1-6, is DTGVSQNPRHKITKRGQNVTFRCDPISEHNRLYWYRQTLGQGPEFLTYFQNEAQLEKSRLLSDRFSAERPKGSFSTLEIQRTEQGDSAMYLCASSYSSDSFSPLHFGNGTRLTVT.

Here the CDR3 DNA reads TGTGCCAGTAGTATCGGGAGGATGGGGCTTGGCTACACCTTC. It encodes CASSIGRMGLGYTF. The V call is TRBV19, the J call TRBJ1-2; possibly TRBD1 for D (5 bases). Germline lookup yields CDR1 LNHDA and CDR2 SQIVND (reference sequence). With 3 bases removed from V and 7 bases from J, the gap between germline ends came to 15 bases. This CDR3 has 14 residues.

The V call is TRBV27, the J call TRBJ1-2; 10 positions agree with TRBD1. This CDR3 region has 15 residues. After removal of 5 bases from V and 1 base from J, the junction contained 4 bases not matched to a gene. Germline loops: CDR1 MNHEY, CDR2 SMNVEV (reference sequence). The CDR3 loop is CASSPGQGNNYGYTF. CDR3 bases: TGTGCCAGCAGTCCGGGACAGGGGAATAACTATGGCTACACCTTC.

This clone was picked up a small number of times. J is TRBJ1-6 and V is TRBV27; D may be TRBD1 (6 bases). V was cut by 8 bases and J by 9 bases, with 17 bases left in between. The CDR3 totals 14 residues. Per the germline V gene, CDR1 is MNHEY and CDR2 is SMNVEV (reference sequence). DNA for the CDR3: TGTGCCAGCTGCATTGGGACACTGGGTTCACCCCTCCACTTT. Translating gives CASCIGTLGSPLHF.

The rearrangement joins TRBV10-2 to TRBJ2-7; 10 bases line up with TRBD2. Germline CDR1 and CDR2: WSHSY and SAAADI. The CDR3 consists of 13 residues. With V trimmed by 8 bases and J by 2 bases, 3 bases remained unmatched. The chain's CDR3 is CASELAGTYEQYF. The CDR3 bases are TGCGCCAGCGAACTAGCGGGGACCTACGAGCAGTACTTC.

This clone was found once. This sequence joins TRBV15 and TRBJ1-1; D may be TRBD1 (6 bases). This CDR3 is 14 amino acids long. In germline, CDR1 is LNHNV, CDR2 YYDKDF (reference sequence). V was clipped by 6 bases and J by 0 bases, with 11 bases between them. CDR3 in amino acids: CATREGQMNTEAFF. CDR3 bases: TGTGCCACCAGGGAAGGACAGATGAACACTGAAGCTTTCTTT.

CDR3 in amino acids: CASSESTPGQINYGYTF. As DNA, the CDR3 is TGCGCCAGCAGTGAGTCGACTCCAGGACAGATCAATTATGGCTACACCTTC. The chain uses TRBV10-2 and TRBJ1-2; the D gene is possibly TRBD1 (6 bases). The CDR3 loop spans 17 amino acids. Germline V CDR1 and CDR2: WSHSY, SAAADI. V lost 0 bases and J 5 bases, leaving 19 bases between the germline ends.

This clone appeared once. The chain is built from TRBV2 and TRBJ1-2, with D hard to call. The CDR3 spans 13 residues. Trimming shortened V by 4 bases and J by 3 bases, and 9 bases separated the two germline ends. Germline V gives CDR1 SNHLY, CDR2 FYNNEI. CDR3 DNA: TGTGCCAGCAGTGTTAACAGATACTATGGCTACACCTTC. This gives the protein CASSVNRYYGYTF.

This chain uses TRBV19 with TRBJ2-7; 7 bases fit TRBD1. The ends lost 8 bases at V and 3 bases at J; junction bases unmatched: 10. CDR1 and CDR2 (germline): LNHDA, SQIVND (reference sequence). There are 14 residues in the CDR3. The CDR3 nucleotides read TGTGCCAGTTCCCTGGGGGACAGCTTCTACGAGCAGTACTTC. Translated: CASSLGDSFYEQYF.

V is TRBV7-9 and J is TRBJ2-5; 7 bases are a match to TRBD2. This CDR3 has 16 residues. CDR1 is SEHNR, CDR2 FQNEAQ, per germline (reference sequence). V dropped 5 bases and J dropped 4; count of bases not matched to a gene: 13. The CDR3 DNA reads as TGTGCCAGCAGCCCTAAATTCGCTAGCGGAGGAGAGACCCAGTACTTC. Residues: CASSPKFASGGETQYF.

The chain links TRBV11-2 to TRBJ1-1; tentative D call: TRBD1 (6 bases). V was clipped by 1 base and J by 6 bases, with 15 bases between them. The CDR3 has 15 amino acids. Germline CDR1 reads SGHAT; CDR2 reads FQNNGV. The CDR3 DNA reads as TGTGCCAGCAGCTTAGTAGGCAGGGGTCCGCCTGAAGCTTTCTTT. This translates into CASSLVGRGPPEAFF.

V usage is TRBV28 and J usage is TRBJ1-2, with 8 positions matching TRBD1. The CDR3 consists of 14 residues. Germline CDR1 and CDR2: MDHEN and SYDVKM. Unmatched junction bases numbered 11, after V lost 6 bases and J lost 8 bases. CDR3 in amino acids: CASSSGQEWTGYTF. The CDR3 DNA is TGTGCCAGCAGCTCGGGACAGGAGTGGACGGGCTACACCTTC.

This clone has only a few counts. V gene TRBV29-1 combines with J gene TRBJ1-2; tentative D call: TRBD1 (5 bases). CDR3 length equals 12 residues. Trimming removed 5 bases at V and 8 bases at J, with 15 bases between. Germline V gene data show CDR1 as SQVTM and CDR2 as ANQGSEA. The CDR3 DNA follows: TGCAGCGTTACCTTCGACTGGGGCGGCTACACCTTC. Residues: CSVTFDWGGYTF.

The chain links TRBV4-1 to TRBJ1-2, with TRBD1 identical over 7 bases. J lost 4 bases, V lost 4 bases, and 12 bases had no gene match. Germline-derived CDR1 and CDR2 are MGHRA and YSYEKL. The CDR3 sequence is 16 residues long. CDR3 nucleotides: TGCGCCAGCAGCCCCGGACAGGCAATGGGTGTCTATGGCTACACCTTC. This codes for CASSPGQAMGVYGYTF.

This clone was observed a few times. J is TRBJ2-7 and V is TRBV18; 9 nucleotides agree with TRBD1. The trim removed 5 bases at V and 3 bases at J, leaving 5 bases unmatched. The CDR3 has 14 amino acids. Germline loops: CDR1 KGHSH, CDR2 LQKENI. Written as DNA, the CDR3 is TGTGCCAGCTCAATGCGACAGGGGGGCTACGAGCAGTACTTC. Its translation: CASSMRQGGYEQYF.